This T cell receptor (beta chain) was recovered during a study of blood T cell repertoires in COVID-19. Study-level background: Acute-phase and convalescent COVID-19 samples originated in the United States, Italy and Spain.

The table lists this clone with a few counts. V trimming: 6 bases; J trimming: 8 bases; junction bases outside the gene matches: 5. CDR3 length: 12 residues. In the original processing: Amplifying reference gene primers gave estimates of nucleated cell counts. Here immunoSEQ multiplex PCR was the method, and the copy in TCRdb shows in-frame clones only, minus some. V and J calls plus clone size are reproduced from that table; the DNA served to infer D and trimming. The profile shows some 340,000 clones, approximately 81% of them singletons. The sample was peripheral blood. The chain carries TRBV12-3 or TRBV12-4 and TRBJ1-2; 8 nucleotides match TRBD1. This sequence originates from a woman under 30 with acute or convalescent COVID-19. CDR3 protein: CASRPGGRGYTF. The CDR3 DNA reads as TGTGCCAGCAGACCAGGGGGCCGAGGCTACACCTTC.